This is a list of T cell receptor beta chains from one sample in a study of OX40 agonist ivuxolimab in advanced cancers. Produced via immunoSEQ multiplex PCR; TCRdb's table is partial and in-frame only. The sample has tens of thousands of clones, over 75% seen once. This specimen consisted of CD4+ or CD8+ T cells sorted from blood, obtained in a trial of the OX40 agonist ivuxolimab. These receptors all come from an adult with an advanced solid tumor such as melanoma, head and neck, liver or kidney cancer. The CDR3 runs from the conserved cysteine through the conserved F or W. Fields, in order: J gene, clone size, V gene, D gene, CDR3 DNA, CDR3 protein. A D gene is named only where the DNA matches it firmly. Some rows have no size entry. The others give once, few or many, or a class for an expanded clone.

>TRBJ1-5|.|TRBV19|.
TGTGCCAGTAGTCATCAACAGGGCAATCAGCCCCAGCATTTT
CASSHQQGNQPQHF
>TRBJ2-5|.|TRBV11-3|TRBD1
TGTGCCAGCAGCTTAGATCCGGACAGGGGAGAGACCCAGTACTTC
CASSLDPDRGETQYF
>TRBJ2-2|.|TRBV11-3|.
TGTGCCAGCCGCCCCGGGACAAGCAACACCGGGGAGCTGTTTTTT
CASRPGTSNTGELFF
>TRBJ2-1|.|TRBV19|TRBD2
TGTGCCAGTAGTCCCCTTAAGCGGGGGGGTGGTGTTGAGCAGTTCTTC
CASSPLKRGGGVEQFF
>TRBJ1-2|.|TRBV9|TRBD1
TGTGCCAGCAGCTCGAGGGGGACAGGCGCGAACTATGGCTACACCTTC
CASSSRGTGANYGYTF
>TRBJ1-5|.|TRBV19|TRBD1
TGTGCCAGCGCTAAGCGGACAGGGGACCCCAATCAGCCCCAGCATTTT
CASAKRTGDPNQPQHF
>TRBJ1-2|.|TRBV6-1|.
TGTGCCAGCAGTGAAAAGGCAGGGCCGGGTGGCTACACCTTC
CASSEKAGPGGYTF
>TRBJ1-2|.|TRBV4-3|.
TGCGCCAGCAGCCAAGATATTGGTCAGCGCTATGGCTACACCTTC
CASSQDIGQRYGYTF
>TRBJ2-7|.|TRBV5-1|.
TGCGCCAGCAGCTTGGACCCGGGGGCGGGAGAGCAGTACTTC
CASSLDPGAGEQYF
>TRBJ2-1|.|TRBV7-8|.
TGTGCCAGCAGCTTAGAAGTAGGAACTTACAATGAGCAGTTCTTC
CASSLEVGTYNEQFF
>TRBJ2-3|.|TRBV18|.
TGTGCCAGCTCACCACCGGCCCGGTGGACAGATACGCAGTATTTT
CASSPPARWTDTQYF
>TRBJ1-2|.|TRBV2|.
TGTGCCAGCAGTGAAGGATACTATTATGGCTACACCTTC
CASSEGYYYGYTF
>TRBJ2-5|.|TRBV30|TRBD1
TGTGCCTGTATGACAGGGGCACGGGGAGAAGAGACCCAGTACTTC
CACMTGARGEETQYF
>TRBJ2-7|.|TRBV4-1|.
TGCGCCAGCAGCCGGACGACCATCTACGAGCAGTACTTC
CASSRTTIYEQYF
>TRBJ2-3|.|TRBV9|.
TGTGCCAGCAGCGTAGTGGGCACAGATACGCAGTATTTT
CASSVVGTDTQYF
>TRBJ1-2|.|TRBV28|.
TGTGCCAGCAGTACCCAAACAGAATCCGATGGCTACACCTTC
CASSTQTESDGYTF
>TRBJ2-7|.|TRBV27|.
TGTGCCAGCAGTTTGTCATGGAACACCTACGAGCAGTACTTC
CASSLSWNTYEQYF
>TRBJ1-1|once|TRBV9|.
TGTGCCAGCAACCCCGCGGGCCCCGGGGGAGGTACTGAAGCTTTCTTT
CASNPAGPGGGTEAFF
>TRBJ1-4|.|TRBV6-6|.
TGTGCCAGCCGGTGGGGGCACGAAAAACTGTTTTTT
CASRWGHEKLFF
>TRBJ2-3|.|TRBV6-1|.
TGTGCCAGCACTAGCGAGCGTACGCAGTATTTT
CASTSERTQYF
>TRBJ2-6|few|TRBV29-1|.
TGCAGCGTTGTAACCGGGGCCGGGGCCAACGTCCTGACTTTC
CSVVTGAGANVLTF
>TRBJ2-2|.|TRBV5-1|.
TGCGCCAGCAGCTTGGGCACAGGAAGGCCCGGGGAGCTGTTTTTT
CASSLGTGRPGELFF
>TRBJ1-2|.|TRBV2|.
TGTGCCAGTTTAAGAAGATCAGGGTACTATGGCTACACCTTC
CASLRRSGYYGYTF
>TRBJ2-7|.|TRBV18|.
TGTGCCAGCTCACCACGGGCAGGGGACGACGAGCAGTACTTC
CASSPRAGDDEQYF
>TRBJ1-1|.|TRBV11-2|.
TGTGCCAGCAGCTTAACACGGGGGGTGTCTGAAGCTTTCTTT
CASSLTRGVSEAFF
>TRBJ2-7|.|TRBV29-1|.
TGCAGCGTTCTGGGCAACCTCTACGAGCAGTACTTC
CSVLGNLYEQYF
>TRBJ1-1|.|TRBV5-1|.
TGCGCCAGCAGCGACCAGGGGAGGGCGAACACTGAAGCTTTCTTT
CASSDQGRANTEAFF
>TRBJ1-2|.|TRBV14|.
TGTGCCAGCAGCCAAGCCCGACCCGGGGGCTACACCTTC
CASSQARPGGYTF
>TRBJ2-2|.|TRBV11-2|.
TGTGCCAGCAGCTTAGGGGTCGTCACCGGGGAGCTGTTTTTT
CASSLGVVTGELFF